This TCR beta chain was identified during a study of human T cells and chemical hapten exposure. TCRdb re-analysed the RACE reads in MiXCR, keeping a single row per CDR3 protein. Of 80,000 to 100,000 distinct CDR3 sequences listed, roughly an eighth are singletons. Indicated time point: patch test 1, 2 weeks after DPC sensitization. Regarding treatment: therapeutic diphenylcyclopropenone sensitization with weekly scalp DPC. Sample donors consisted of patients with alopecia, aged 18 to 70 years, who were suitable for DPC. V was pared by 8 bases and J by 0 bases, with 11 bases between. This CDR3 region has 15 residues. Germline-derived CDR1 and CDR2 are MNHEY and SVGEGT.

Material: whole blood, obtained in connection with sensitization to the hapten diphenylcyclopropenone (DPC). This TCR was sampled from a woman aged 35 to 49 with alopecia areata. Some clones in this sample may be carry-over from other donors' samples. The chain is built from TRBV6-2 or TRBV6-3 and TRBJ2-6; D not certain. The CDR3 reads CASEIDSSGANVLTF. The CDR3 DNA reads TGTGCCAGCGAGATCGATAGCTCTGGGGCCAACGTCCTGACTTTC.